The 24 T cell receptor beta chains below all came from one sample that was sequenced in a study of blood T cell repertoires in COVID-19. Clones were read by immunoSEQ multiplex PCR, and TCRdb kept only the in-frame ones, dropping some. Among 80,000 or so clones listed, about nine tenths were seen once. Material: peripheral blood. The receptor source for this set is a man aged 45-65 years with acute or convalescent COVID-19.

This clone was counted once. Here the CDR3 reads CSVTGANTGELFF. Here the CDR3 DNA reads TGCAGCGTGACAGGCGCGAACACCGGGGAGCTGTTTTTT. This sequence joins TRBV29-1 and TRBJ2-2; a weak D match, TRBD1 (6 bases). CDR3 length: 13 residues. The ends were cut back, 6 bases at V and 0 bases at J, with 8 bases in the middle. CDR1 is SQVTM, CDR2 ANQGSEA, per germline.

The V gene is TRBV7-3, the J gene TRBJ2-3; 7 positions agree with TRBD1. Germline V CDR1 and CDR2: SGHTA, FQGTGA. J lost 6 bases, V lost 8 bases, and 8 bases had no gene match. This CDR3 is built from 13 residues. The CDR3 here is CASSVGGSDTQYF. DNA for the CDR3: TGTGCCAGCTCCGTAGGGGGCTCGGATACGCAGTATTTT.

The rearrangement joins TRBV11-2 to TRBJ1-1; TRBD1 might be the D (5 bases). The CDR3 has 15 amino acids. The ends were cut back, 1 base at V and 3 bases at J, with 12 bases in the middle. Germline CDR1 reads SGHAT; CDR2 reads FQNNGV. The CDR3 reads CASSLAPGSYTEAFF. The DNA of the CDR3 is TGTGCCAGCAGCTTAGCCCCAGGGTCTTACACTGAAGCTTTCTTT.

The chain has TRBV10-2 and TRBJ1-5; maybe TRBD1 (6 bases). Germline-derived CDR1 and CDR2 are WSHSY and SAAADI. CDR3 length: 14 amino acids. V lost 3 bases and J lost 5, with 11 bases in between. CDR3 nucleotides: TGCGCCAGCAGTGACGACAGGCGAGATCAGCCCCAGCATTTT. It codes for CASSDDRRDQPQHF.

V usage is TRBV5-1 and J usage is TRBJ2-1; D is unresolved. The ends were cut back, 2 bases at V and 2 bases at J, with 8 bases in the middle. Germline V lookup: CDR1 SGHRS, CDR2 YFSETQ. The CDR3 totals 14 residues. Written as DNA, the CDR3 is TGCGCCAGCAGCTTTACAGATACCTACAATGAGCAGTTCTTC. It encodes CASSFTDTYNEQFF.

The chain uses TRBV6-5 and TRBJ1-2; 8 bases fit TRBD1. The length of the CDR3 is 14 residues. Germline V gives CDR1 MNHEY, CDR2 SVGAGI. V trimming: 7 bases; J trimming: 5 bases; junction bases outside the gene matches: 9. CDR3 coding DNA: TGTGCCAGCACCTACGGGCAGGGGGCGTATGGCTACACCTTC. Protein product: CASTYGQGAYGYTF.

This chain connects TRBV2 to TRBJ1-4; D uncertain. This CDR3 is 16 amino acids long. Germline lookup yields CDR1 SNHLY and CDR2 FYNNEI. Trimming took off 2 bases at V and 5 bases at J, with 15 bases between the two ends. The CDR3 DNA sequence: TGTGCCAGCAGTGAACCCAACGTAGCCCTAAATGAAAAACTGTTTTTT. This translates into CASSEPNVALNEKLFF.

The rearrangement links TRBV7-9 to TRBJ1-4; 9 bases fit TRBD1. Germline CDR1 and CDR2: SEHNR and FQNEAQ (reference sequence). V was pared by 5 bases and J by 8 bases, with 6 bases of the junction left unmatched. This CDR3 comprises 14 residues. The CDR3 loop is CASSRQGVVEKLFF. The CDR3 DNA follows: TGTGCCAGCAGCCGACAGGGGGTTGTCGAAAAACTGTTTTTT.

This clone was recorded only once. The CDR3: CASSYSDRSSYEQYF. CDR3 bases: TGTGCCAGCAGTTATTCGGACAGAAGCTCCTACGAGCAGTACTTC. The rearrangement uses TRBV27 and TRBJ2-7; maybe TRBD1 (6 bases). The CDR3 is made up of 15 amino acids. Germline V CDR1 and CDR2: MNHEY, SMNVEV (reference sequence). Trimming removed 4 bases from V and 0 bases from J, with 13 bases in between.

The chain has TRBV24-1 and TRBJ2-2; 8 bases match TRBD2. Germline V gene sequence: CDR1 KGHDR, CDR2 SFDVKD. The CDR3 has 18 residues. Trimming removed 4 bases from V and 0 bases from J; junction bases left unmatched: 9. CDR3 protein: CATSDPRAGVANTGELFF. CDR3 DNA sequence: TGTGCCACCAGTGACCCTAGAGCGGGGGTCGCGAACACCGGGGAGCTGTTTTTT.

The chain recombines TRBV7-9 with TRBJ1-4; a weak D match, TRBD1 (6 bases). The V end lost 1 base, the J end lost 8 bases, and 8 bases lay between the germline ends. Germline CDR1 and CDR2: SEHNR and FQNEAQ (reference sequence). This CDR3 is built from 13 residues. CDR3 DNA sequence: TGTGCCAGCAGCTTAGGGACAGTAGAAAAACTGTTTTTT. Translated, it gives CASSLGTVEKLFF.

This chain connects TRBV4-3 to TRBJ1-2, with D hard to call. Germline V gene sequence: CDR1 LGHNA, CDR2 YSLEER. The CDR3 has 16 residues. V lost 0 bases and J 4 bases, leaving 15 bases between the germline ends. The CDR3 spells CASSQDRRSGIYGYTF. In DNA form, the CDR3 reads TGCGCCAGCAGCCAAGATAGGAGGAGCGGCATCTATGGCTACACCTTC.

This chain's CDR3 is CASSEAGTGRTDTQYF. CDR3 nucleotides: TGTGCCAGCAGCGAGGCCGGGACAGGGCGCACAGATACGCAGTATTTT. The rearrangement joins TRBV9 to TRBJ2-3, with 9 bases aligning to TRBD1. Germline V gene sequence: CDR1 SGDLS, CDR2 YYNGEE. V gave up 3 bases and J gave up 1 base; unmatched junction bases: 6. The CDR3 consists of 16 residues.

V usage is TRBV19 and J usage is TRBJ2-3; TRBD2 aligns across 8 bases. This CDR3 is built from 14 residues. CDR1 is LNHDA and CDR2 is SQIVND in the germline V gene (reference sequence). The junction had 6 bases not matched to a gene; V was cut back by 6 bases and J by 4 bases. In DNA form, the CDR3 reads TGTGCCAGTAGGGGCCGGGAGGGTCCAGATACGCAGTATTTT. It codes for CASRGREGPDTQYF. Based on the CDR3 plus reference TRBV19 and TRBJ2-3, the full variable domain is DGGITQSPKYLFRKEGQNVTLSCEQNLNHDAMYWYRQDPGQGLRLIYYSQIVNDFQKGDIAEGYSVSREKKESFPLTVTSAQKNPTAFYLCASRGREGPDTQYFGPGTRLTVL.

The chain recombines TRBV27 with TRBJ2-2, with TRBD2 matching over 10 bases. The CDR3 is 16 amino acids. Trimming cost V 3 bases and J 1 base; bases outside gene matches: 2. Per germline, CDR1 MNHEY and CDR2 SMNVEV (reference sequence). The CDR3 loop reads CASSFPSGRNTGELFF. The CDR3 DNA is TGTGCCAGCAGTTTTCCTAGCGGGAGGAACACCGGGGAGCTGTTTTTT.

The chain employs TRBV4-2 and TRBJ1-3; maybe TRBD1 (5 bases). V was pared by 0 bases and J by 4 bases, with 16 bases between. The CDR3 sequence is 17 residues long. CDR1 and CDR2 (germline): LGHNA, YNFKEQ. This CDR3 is CASSQDGRGLTGNTIYF. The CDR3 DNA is TGTGCCAGCAGCCAAGATGGGAGGGGCTTGACGGGAAACACCATATATTTT.

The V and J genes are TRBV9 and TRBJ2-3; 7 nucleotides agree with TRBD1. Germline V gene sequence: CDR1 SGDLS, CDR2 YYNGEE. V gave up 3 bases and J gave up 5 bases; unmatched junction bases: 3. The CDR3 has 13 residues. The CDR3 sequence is CASSGDRGDTQYF. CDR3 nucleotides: TGTGCCAGCAGCGGGGACAGAGGAGATACGCAGTATTTT.

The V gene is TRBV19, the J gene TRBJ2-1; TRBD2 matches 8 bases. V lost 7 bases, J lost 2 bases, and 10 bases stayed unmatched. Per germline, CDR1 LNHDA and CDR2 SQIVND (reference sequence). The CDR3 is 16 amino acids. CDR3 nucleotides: TGTGCCAGTAAACTTAGCGGGGTAGGCACCTACAATGAGCAGTTCTTC. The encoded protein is CASKLSGVGTYNEQFF.

This CDR3 reads CASSRFEDTEAFF. Written as DNA, the CDR3 is TGTGCCAGCAGCAGATTCGAGGACACTGAAGCTTTCTTT. The V call is TRBV7-8, the J call TRBJ1-1; D gene uncertain. Between the trimmed V and J ends, which lost 5 bases and 3 bases, there was a span of 10 bases. The CDR3 spans 13 residues. Germline lookup yields CDR1 SGHVS and CDR2 FQNEAQ. The whole variable domain, remainder taken from reference TRBV7-8 and TRBJ1-1, is GAGVSQSPRYKVAKRGQDVALRCDPISGHVSLFWYQQALGQGPEFLTYFQNEAQLDKSGLPSDRFFAERPEGSVSTLKIQRTQQEDSAVYLCASSRFEDTEAFFGQGTRLTVV.

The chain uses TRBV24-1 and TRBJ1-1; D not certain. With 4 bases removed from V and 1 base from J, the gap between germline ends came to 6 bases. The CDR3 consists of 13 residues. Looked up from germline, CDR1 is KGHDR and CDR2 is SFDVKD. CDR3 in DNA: TGTGCCACCAGTGACCACAGGAACACTGAAGCTTTCTTT. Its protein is CATSDHRNTEAFF.

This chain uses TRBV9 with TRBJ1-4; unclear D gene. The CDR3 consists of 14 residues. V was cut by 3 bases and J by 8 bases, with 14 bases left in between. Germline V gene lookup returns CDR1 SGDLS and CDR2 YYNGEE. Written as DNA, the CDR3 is TGTGCCAGCAGCGCTATGACCGGGGAAGAAAAACTGTTTTTT. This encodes CASSAMTGEEKLFF.

DNA of the CDR3: TGTGCCAGCAGCGGCGCAGGGCGGACCGGGGAGCTGTTTTTT. As protein: CASSGAGRTGELFF. V is TRBV7-9 and J is TRBJ2-2, with D possibly being TRBD1 (5 bases). The germline V gene has CDR1 SEHNR and CDR2 FQNEAQ (reference sequence). The CDR3 spans 14 residues. The V end was cut by 5 bases, the J end by 5 bases, with 12 bases between. Full variable domain (rest looked up from reference TRBV7-9 and TRBJ2-2): DTGVSQNPRHKITKRGQNVTFRCDPISEHNRLYWYRQTLGQGPEFLTYFQNEAQLEKSRLLSDRFSAERPKGSFSTLEIQRTEQGDSAMYLCASSGAGRTGELFFGEGSRLTVL.

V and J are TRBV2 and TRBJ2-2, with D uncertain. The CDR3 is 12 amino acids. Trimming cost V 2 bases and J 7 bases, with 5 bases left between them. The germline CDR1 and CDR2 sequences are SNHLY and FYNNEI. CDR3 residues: CASSEYYGELFF. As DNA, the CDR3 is TGTGCCAGCAGTGAATACTACGGGGAGCTGTTTTTT. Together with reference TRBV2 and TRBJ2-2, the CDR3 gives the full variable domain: EPEVTQTPSHQVTQMGQEVILRCVPISNHLYFYWYRQILGQKVEFLVSFYNNEISEKSEIFDDQFSVERPDGSNFTLKIRSTKLEDSAMYFCASSEYYGELFFGEGSRLTVL.

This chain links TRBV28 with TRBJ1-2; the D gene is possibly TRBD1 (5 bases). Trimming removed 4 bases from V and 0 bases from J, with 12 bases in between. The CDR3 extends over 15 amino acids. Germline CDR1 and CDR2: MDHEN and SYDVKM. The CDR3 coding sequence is TGTGCCAGCAGTTCAACAGGAGAAGCTAACTATGGCTACACCTTC. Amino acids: CASSSTGEANYGYTF.